This T cell receptor beta chain is from a study of T-cell reconstitution after alpha-beta-depleted transplantation in children. Findings and caveats of the study: Day-60 TCRbeta diversity that was high in some patients was derived from surviving recipient T cells and thymic progenitors. By one year post-transplant, T-cell counts and diversity largely arose from T cells that were newly produced. It was reported that alpha-beta T cells came from several hundred expanded graft clones (about two months after transplant).

Preparing the TCRbeta library involved the use of unique molecular identifiers. TCRdb reanalysed the PCR reads using MiXCR and keeps one entry per CDR3 protein. The sample comprises hundreds of thousands of distinct CDR3 sequences, 10% to 15% of which are singletons, and over 2% rests with the top ten. In its sample, this clonotype was seen a few times. Its antigen remains unidentified. The starting material was PBMCs, mostly from graft donor cells, obtained 360 days after TCRalphabeta/CD19-depleted stem cell transplant. The receptor was derived from a male patient between 5 and 17 years old who had a stem cell transplant for acute myeloid leukemia, so the T cells may come from the graft donor.

The CDR3 sequence: CAIRGPDTQYF. The CDR3 DNA reads TGTGCCATCAGGGGGCCAGATACGCAGTATTTT. The chain has TRBV10-3 and TRBJ2-3; tentative D call: TRBD1 (5 bases). The CDR3 covers 11 residues. CDR1 is ENHRY, CDR2 SYGVKD, per germline. Trimming removed 6 bases at V and 4 bases at J, with 5 bases between.